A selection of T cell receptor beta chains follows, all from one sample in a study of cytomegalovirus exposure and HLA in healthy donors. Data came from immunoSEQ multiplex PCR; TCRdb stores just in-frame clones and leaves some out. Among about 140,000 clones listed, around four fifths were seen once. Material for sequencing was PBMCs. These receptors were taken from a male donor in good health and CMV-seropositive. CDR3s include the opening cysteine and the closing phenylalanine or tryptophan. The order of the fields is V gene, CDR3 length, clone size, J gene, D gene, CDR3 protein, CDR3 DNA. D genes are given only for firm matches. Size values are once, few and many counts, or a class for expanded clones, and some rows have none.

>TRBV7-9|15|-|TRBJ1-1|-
CASSLSGTVSTEAFF
TGTGCCAGCAGCTTAAGTGGTACAGTTAGCACTGAAGCTTTCTTT
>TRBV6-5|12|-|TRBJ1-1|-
CASSLGTTEAFF
TGTGCCAGCAGTCTCGGGACAACAGAAGCTTTCTTT
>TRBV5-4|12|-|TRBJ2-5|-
CASGLGTETQYF
TGTGCCAGCGGACTCGGCACCGAGACCCAGTACTTC
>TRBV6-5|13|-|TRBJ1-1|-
CASQMAGNTEAFF
TGTGCCAGCCAGATGGCGGGGAACACTGAAGCTTTCTTT
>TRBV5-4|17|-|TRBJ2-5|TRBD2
CASSLRGLAGGGETQYF
TGTGCCAGCAGCTTACGGGGACTAGCGGGGGGTGGAGAGACCCAGTACTTC
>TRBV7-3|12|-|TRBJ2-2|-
CASSFQAGELFF
TGTGCCAGCAGCTTCCAGGCCGGGGAGCTGTTTTTT
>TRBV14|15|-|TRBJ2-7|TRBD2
CASSRGTSGSYEQYF
TGTGCCAGCAGCCGAGGGACTAGCGGGAGCTACGAGCAGTACTTC
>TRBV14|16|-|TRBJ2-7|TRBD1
CASSPTDRVGRYEQYF
TGTGCCAGCAGCCCCACGGACAGGGTTGGGAGATACGAGCAGTACTTC
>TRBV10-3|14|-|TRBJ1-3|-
CAIRATGRGNTIYF
TGTGCCATCAGAGCGACAGGACGAGGAAACACCATATATTTT
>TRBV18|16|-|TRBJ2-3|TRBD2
CASSLGSGTSTDTQYF
TGTGCCAGCTCCCTCGGTAGCGGGACAAGCACAGATACGCAGTATTTT
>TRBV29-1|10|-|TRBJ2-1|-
CSVDSNEQFF
TGCAGCGTTGATAGCAATGAGCAGTTCTTC
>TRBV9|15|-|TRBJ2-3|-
CASSPRVSGTDTQYF
TGTGCCAGCAGCCCCAGGGTTTCGGGCACAGATACGCAGTATTTT
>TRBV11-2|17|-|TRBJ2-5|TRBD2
CASSFRSGGTYQETQYF
TGTGCCAGCAGCTTTCGGAGCGGGGGGACCTACCAAGAGACCCAGTACTTC
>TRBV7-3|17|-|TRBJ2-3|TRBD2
CASSSISSGTSTDTQYF
TGTGCCAGCAGCTCAATTTCTAGCGGGACGAGCACAGATACGCAGTATTTT
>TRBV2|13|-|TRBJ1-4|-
CASSEAGARKLFF
TGTGCCAGCAGTGAAGCAGGGGCACGAAAACTGTTTTTT
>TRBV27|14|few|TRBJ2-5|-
CASSQDRREETQYF
TGTGCCAGCAGCCAAGACAGGCGAGAAGAGACCCAGTACTTC
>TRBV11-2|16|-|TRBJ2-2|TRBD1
CASSPGTEKNTGELFF
TGTGCCAGCAGCCCTGGGACAGAAAAGAACACCGGGGAGCTGTTTTTT
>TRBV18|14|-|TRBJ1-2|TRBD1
CASSPDRTNYGYTF
TGTGCCAGCTCACCGGACAGGACGAACTATGGCTACACCTTC
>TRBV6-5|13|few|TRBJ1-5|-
CASSWEKYQPQHF
TGTGCCAGCAGTTGGGAGAAGTATCAGCCCCAGCATTTT
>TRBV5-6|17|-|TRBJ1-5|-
CASSSFGQSYSNQPQHF
TGTGCCAGCAGCTCCTTTGGACAGTCATATAGCAATCAGCCCCAGCATTTT
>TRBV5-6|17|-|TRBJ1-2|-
CASSSGGLLREIGGYTF
TGTGCCAGCAGCTCCGGAGGGCTCCTAAGGGAGATAGGGGGCTACACCTTC
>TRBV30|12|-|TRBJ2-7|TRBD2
CAWGRDGYEQYF
TGTGCCTGGGGGAGGGACGGCTACGAGCAGTACTTC
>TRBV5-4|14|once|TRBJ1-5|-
CASSAGVGNQPQHF
TGTGCCAGCAGCGCCGGGGTGGGGAATCAGCCCCAGCATTTT
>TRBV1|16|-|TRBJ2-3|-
CTSSLLAGCCTDTQYF
TGCACCAGCAGCCTCCTAGCGGGGTGCTGCACAGATACGCAGTATTTT
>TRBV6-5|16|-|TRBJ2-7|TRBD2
CASSYSTGGATYEQYF
TGTGCCAGCAGTTACTCGACGGGGGGGGCAACCTACGAGCAGTACTTC
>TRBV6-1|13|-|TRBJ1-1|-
CASHWRVNTEAFF
TGTGCCAGTCACTGGCGGGTGAACACTGAAGCTTTCTTT
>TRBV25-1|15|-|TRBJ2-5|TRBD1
CASSGDRGEGETQYF
TGTGCCAGCAGTGGCGACAGGGGTGAGGGGGAGACCCAGTACTTC
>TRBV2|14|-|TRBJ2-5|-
CASSRPDSQETQYF
TGTGCCAGCAGTAGACCGGACAGTCAAGAGACCCAGTACTTC
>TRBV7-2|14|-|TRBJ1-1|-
CASSFNIKNTEAFF
TGTGCCAGCAGCTTCAACATCAAGAACACTGAAGCTTTCTTT
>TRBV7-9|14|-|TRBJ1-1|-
CASSERLGNTEAFF
TGTGCCAGCAGCGAGAGACTGGGGAACACTGAAGCTTTCTTT
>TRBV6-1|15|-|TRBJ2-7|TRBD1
CASSVGQTSSYEQYF
TGTGCCAGCAGTGTGGGACAGACAAGCTCCTACGAGCAGTACTTC
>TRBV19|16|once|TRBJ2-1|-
CASSIGYGETYNEQFF
TGTGCCAGTAGTATAGGTTACGGGGAAACCTACAATGAGCAGTTCTTC